The 32 T cell receptor beta chains given below trace back to one sample, sequenced in a study of early T cells in non-severe SARS-CoV-2 infection. In TCRdb, the 5' RACE reads were re-called with MiXCR into one record per CDR3 protein. Found here are under 65,000 distinct CDR3 sequences, approximately 13% of them singletons; the top ten hold over 3%. The sample comprised whole blood. The receptors derive from an adult who was a healthcare worker with PCR-confirmed SARS-CoV-2 infection or an uninfected control (not recorded which).

V is TRBV7-8 and J is TRBJ2-2, with TRBD1 matching over 8 bases. From germline, CDR1 is SGHVS and CDR2 FQNEAQ. This CDR3 has 15 residues. V was clipped by 2 bases and J by 5 bases; unmatched bases: 4. As DNA, the CDR3 is TGTGCCAGCAGCTTATGGACAGGGTGGACCGGGGAGCTGTTTTTT. Translation: CASSLWTGWTGELFF.

This clonotype was seen many times. V gene TRBV28 combines with J gene TRBJ1-4; no definite D call. This CDR3 region has 13 residues. The germline V gene has CDR1 MDHEN and CDR2 SYDVKM. Trimming removed 6 bases at V and 8 bases at J, with 13 bases between. The CDR3 DNA reads as TGTGCCAGCAGACCTTACGAAGGGGAAAAACTGTTTTTT. Amino acid sequence: CASRPYEGEKLFF.

The genes are TRBV2 and TRBJ2-7; maybe TRBD1 (5 bases). V was clipped by 3 bases and J by 1 base, with 13 bases between them. The CDR3 consists of 15 residues. The germline V gene has CDR1 SNHLY and CDR2 FYNNEI. In nucleotides, the CDR3 is TGTGCCAGCAGTGAGGGCGCGACAGTATCCTACGAGCAGTACTTC. Translated: CASSEGATVSYEQYF.

V usage is TRBV20-1 and J usage is TRBJ2-2, with D possibly TRBD2 on 5 matching bases. The CDR3 is 16 residues long. Germline lookup yields CDR1 DFQATT and CDR2 SNEGSKA (reference sequence). Trimming removed 4 bases from V and 6 bases from J, with 21 bases in between. This CDR3 reads CSATPQGRRVAGELFF. DNA for the CDR3: TGCAGTGCTACCCCCCAAGGGAGACGTGTAGCCGGGGAGCTGTTTTTT.

In this sample, this clonotype turned up many times. V and J are TRBV5-4 and TRBJ2-3; D remains unclear. V lost 1 base and J 2 bases, leaving 5 bases between the germline ends. The CDR3 spans 13 residues. Looked up from germline, CDR1 is SGHNT and CDR2 is YYREEE (reference sequence). Here the CDR3 reads CASSLSATDTQYF. The DNA of the CDR3 is TGTGCCAGCAGCTTGTCGGCCACAGATACGCAGTATTTT.

This clonotype was seen repeatedly, ten times or more. This chain connects TRBV12-3 or TRBV12-4 to TRBJ2-5; 10 nucleotides match TRBD1. Unmatched junction bases numbered 9, after V lost 3 bases and J lost 5 bases. CDR3 length: 16 residues. The CDR3 DNA reads TGTGCCAGCAGTTTTGGGACAGGGGATTTGACGGAGACCCAGTACTTC. This encodes CASSFGTGDLTETQYF.

At least ten counts were recorded for this clonotype. The chain is built from TRBV20-1 and TRBJ1-2; D gene uncertain. This CDR3 spans 13 amino acids. The germline CDR1 and CDR2 sequences are DFQATT and SNEGSKA (reference sequence). Trimming removed 5 bases at V and 4 bases at J, with 14 bases between. For the CDR3, the DNA is TGCAGTGCTCCTATACAGTTAAGCTATGGCTACACCTTC. It is translated as CSAPIQLSYGYTF.

This clonotype was seen a handful of times. This chain joins TRBV28 and TRBJ2-1, with D possibly called TRBD1 or TRBD2 (5 bases each). Deletions cut 2 bases from V and 5 bases from J, with 10 bases between. Germline V gives CDR1 MDHEN, CDR2 SYDVKM. This CDR3 is 14 amino acids long. CDR3 sequence (DNA): TGTGCCAGCAGTTTAGGGGGACGGCACAATGAGCAGTTCTTC. This codes for CASSLGGRHNEQFF.

This clonotype was observed at least ten times. The chain uses TRBV5-4 and TRBJ1-6; 7 bases line up with TRBD1. Germline V gives CDR1 SGHNT, CDR2 YYREEE (reference sequence). The CDR3 contains 14 residues. Trimming at V came to 4 bases and at J to 8 bases, leaving 6 bases not matched to a gene. The CDR3 DNA reads TGTGCCAGCAGCCCGGACAGGCGGGATTCACCCCTCCACTTT. This encodes CASSPDRRDSPLHF.

V and J are TRBV19 and TRBJ1-5; D is undetermined. The CDR3 extends over 15 amino acids. V lost 3 bases to trimming and J lost 0 bases, with 9 bases between them. Per the germline V gene, CDR1 is LNHDA and CDR2 is SQIVND (reference sequence). The CDR3 region is CASSIGVYSNQPQHF. CDR3 coding DNA: TGTGCCAGTAGTATCGGGGTTTATAGCAATCAGCCCCAGCATTTT.

This clonotype has at least ten counts. The chain combines TRBV3-1 with TRBJ2-1; a weak D match, TRBD2 (6 bases). The V gene lost 5 bases and the J gene lost 0 bases, with 14 bases spanning the gap. Per germline, CDR1 LGHDT and CDR2 YNNKEL (reference sequence). The CDR3 contains 16 residues. The CDR3 reads CASSEGTFSSYNEQFF. Here the CDR3 DNA reads TGTGCCAGCAGCGAGGGGACTTTTAGCTCCTACAATGAGCAGTTCTTC.

This clonotype was detected many times. The chain recombines TRBV24-1 with TRBJ1-1, with unresolved D. V was cut by 9 bases and J by 2 bases, with 30 bases left in between. Germline V lookup: CDR1 KGHDR, CDR2 SFDVKD. The CDR3 loop spans 19 amino acids. In nucleotides, the CDR3 is TGTGCCACCTCCCCTCAGGATCGCTACCCCTCGACCCTTAACACTGAAGCTTTCTTT. Protein: CATSPQDRYPSTLNTEAFF.

This clonotype was counted a few times. This chain connects TRBV20-1 to TRBJ2-3, with D possibly being TRBD2 (6 bases). The V gene lost 5 bases and the J gene lost 3 bases, with 15 bases spanning the gap. CDR1 is DFQATT, CDR2 SNEGSKA, per germline (reference sequence). There are 14 residues in the CDR3. CDR3: CSAWDSHGTDTQYF. CDR3 in DNA: TGCAGTGCTTGGGACTCCCACGGAACAGATACGCAGTATTTT.

Points on this clonotype: The germline gene is not matched at one end of the junction; a read error may be the cause. The V gene is TRBV20-1, the J gene TRBJ2-1; TRBD2 matches at 8 bases. Looked up from germline, CDR1 is DFQATT and CDR2 is SNEGSKA (reference sequence). This CDR3 comprises 12 residues. CDR3 region: CSRGGPNNERFF. The CDR3 bases are TGCAGCCGCGGGGGGCCTAACAATGAGCGGTTCTTC.

This clonotype turned up a few times. The gene calls are TRBV29-1 and TRBJ1-4; perhaps TRBD1 as D (5 bases). This CDR3 contains 10 residues. Trimming removed 7 bases at V and 9 bases at J, with 9 bases between. Per the germline V gene, CDR1 is SQVTM and CDR2 is ANQGSEA. CDR3 sequence reads: CSGGEKKLFF. Written as DNA, the CDR3 is TGCAGCGGGGGGGAGAAAAAACTGTTTTTT.

This clonotype showed up just a few times. The chain carries TRBV13 and TRBJ2-3; D remains unclear. The CDR3 loop spans 16 amino acids. CDR1 and CDR2 (germline): PRHDT, FYEKMQ (reference sequence). V was clipped by 5 bases and J by 2 bases, with 17 bases between them. The chain's CDR3 is CASSPPWGTPTDTQYF. CDR3 DNA: TGTGCCAGCAGCCCCCCGTGGGGAACCCCCACAGATACGCAGTATTTT.

This clonotype came up many times. The chain links TRBV2 to TRBJ1-2, with D maybe TRBD1 (5 bases). Germline CDR1 and CDR2: SNHLY and FYNNEI. Trimming cost V 7 bases and J 7 bases, with 16 bases left between them. The CDR3 runs 13 residues. CDR3 in amino acids: CASKLVKGLGYTF. CDR3 in DNA: TGTGCCAGCAAACTAGTTAAGGGGCTTGGCTACACCTTC. Supplemented by reference TRBV2 and TRBJ1-2, the full variable domain reads EPEVTQTPSHQVTQMGQEVILRCVPISNHLYFYWYRQILGQKVEFLVSFYNNEISEKSEIFDDQFSVERPDGSNFTLKIRSTKLEDSAMYFCASKLVKGLGYTFGSGTRLTVV.

The chain is built from TRBV24-1 and TRBJ2-1, with TRBD2 matching over 7 bases. Germline V gives CDR1 KGHDR, CDR2 SFDVKD. V was pared by 3 bases and J by 4 bases, with 8 bases of the junction left unmatched. The length of the CDR3 is 16 residues. CDR3 sequence: CATSDSRSGDYNEQFF. CDR3 bases: TGTGCCACCAGTGATAGCCGCAGCGGGGATTACAATGAGCAGTTCTTC.

The chain combines TRBV30 with TRBJ2-3, with TRBD1 identical over 10 bases. The junction had 3 bases not matched to a gene; V was cut back by 1 base and J by 2 bases. The CDR3 extends over 15 amino acids. CDR1 is GTSNPN, CDR2 SVGIG, per germline (reference sequence). CDR3 sequence: CAWSGTGGTTDTQYF. The CDR3 region has the DNA TGTGCCTGGAGTGGGACAGGGGGAACCACAGATACGCAGTATTTT.

This clonotype was picked up many times. The gene calls are TRBV2 and TRBJ2-5, with 12 positions matching TRBD2. Germline values: CDR1 SNHLY, CDR2 FYNNEI. CDR3 length: 16 amino acids. Trimming took 5 bases from V and 4 from J; bases not matched to a gene: 8. The DNA for the CDR3 is TGTGCCAGCAGTCCGACTAGCGGGAGCCCCACAGAGACCCAGTACTTC. Protein sequence: CASSPTSGSPTETQYF.

Many counts were recorded for this clonotype. The chain carries TRBV18 and TRBJ2-7, with D unclear. Looked up from germline, CDR1 is KGHSH and CDR2 is LQKENI. V was pared by 2 bases and J by 4 bases, with 18 bases between. The CDR3 is 16 amino acids. CDR3 coding DNA: TGTGCCAGCTCACCAGGGCACGGCGGTGGGTTTTACGAGCAGTACTTC. Translated: CASSPGHGGGFYEQYF.

This clonotype was observed at least ten times. The V gene is TRBV14, the J gene TRBJ1-1; TRBD1 might be the D (6 bases). Germline CDR1 SGHDN, CDR2 FVKESK. The V and J ends lost 2 bases and 3 bases respectively, with 10 bases between them. The CDR3 sequence is 14 residues long. Here the CDR3 reads CASSQLDRYTEAFF. CDR3 bases: TGTGCCAGCAGCCAACTAGACAGGTACACTGAAGCTTTCTTT. The full variable domain, in which reference TRBV14 and TRBJ1-1 provide the parts outside the CDR3, is EAGVTQFPSHSVIEKGQTVTLRCDPISGHDNLYWYRRVMGKEIKFLLHFVKESKQDESGMPNNRFLAERTGGTYSTLKVQPAELEDSGVYFCASSQLDRYTEAFFGQGTRLTVV.

The V call is TRBV27, the J call TRBJ2-7, with 10 bases that match TRBD2. CDR3 length: 13 amino acids. The germline CDR1 and CDR2 sequences are MNHEY and SMNVEV (reference sequence). V dropped 6 bases and J dropped 3; count of bases not matched to a gene: 2. CDR3 region: CASRPSGSYEQYF. DNA for the CDR3: TGTGCCAGCAGACCTAGCGGGAGCTACGAGCAGTACTTC.

This clonotype has just a few counts. The chain joins TRBV11-3 to TRBJ2-1; weak D call: TRBD1 (6 bases). V dropped 5 bases and J dropped 9 bases, with 20 bases sitting between them. The V gene's germline CDR1 is SGHNT and CDR2 YENEEA. The CDR3 runs 15 residues. The CDR3 bases are TGTGCCAGCAGCCCCAGGGGCGGTGCAATGGGTGAGCAGTTCTTC. This translates into CASSPRGGAMGEQFF.

This clonotype was found many times. The rearrangement uses TRBV27 and TRBJ2-1; no firm D call. The V gene lost 8 bases and the J gene lost 8 bases, with 22 bases spanning the gap. The CDR3 sequence is 15 residues long. Germline assignment: CDR1 MNHEY and CDR2 SMNVEV (reference sequence). CDR3 region: CASDNIPPGPHEQFF. DNA for the CDR3: TGTGCCAGCGATAATATCCCCCCCGGTCCTCATGAGCAGTTCTTC.

This clonotype showed up just a few times. This chain connects TRBV2 to TRBJ2-5; TRBD2 agrees at 9 bases. The ends lost 6 bases at V and 1 base at J; junction bases unmatched: 3. This CDR3 is 14 amino acids long. The germline V gene encodes CDR1 SNHLY and CDR2 FYNNEI. This chain's CDR3 is CASRRLAVQETQYF. CDR3 bases: TGTGCCAGCAGACGACTAGCGGTCCAAGAGACCCAGTACTTC.

This clonotype was recorded a few times. This chain joins TRBV28 and TRBJ2-7; 9 nucleotides line up with TRBD1. Germline V CDR1 and CDR2: MDHEN, SYDVKM. Unmatched junction bases numbered 7, after V lost 3 bases and J lost 4 bases. The CDR3 has 15 residues. The DNA of the CDR3 is TGTGCCAGCAGTTTTACCGGGACAGGGTTTTACGAGCAGTACTTC. It yields the protein CASSFTGTGFYEQYF.

This chain joins TRBV29-1 and TRBJ2-5, with TRBD2 matching over 9 bases. CDR1 SQVTM and CDR2 ANQGSEA come from the germline V gene. The CDR3 is made up of 14 amino acids. Trimming removed 3 bases from V and 2 bases from J; junction bases left unmatched: 4. CDR3 nucleotide sequence: TGCAGCGTTGATTCTAGCGGGATACAAGAGACCCAGTACTTC. Translated, it gives CSVDSSGIQETQYF.

The chain uses TRBV29-1 and TRBJ2-6; D is possibly TRBD1 (5 bases). This CDR3 spans 16 amino acids. Deletions cut 4 bases from V and 2 bases from J, with 15 bases between. Germline V gene data show CDR1 as SQVTM and CDR2 as ANQGSEA. The CDR3 reads CSVAGFGAPGANVLTF. CDR3 coding DNA: TGCAGCGTTGCGGGCTTTGGGGCCCCTGGGGCCAACGTCCTGACTTTC. The full variable domain, with the rest looked up from reference TRBV29-1 and TRBJ2-6, is SAVISQKPSRDICQRGTSLTIQCQVDSQVTMMFWYRQQPGQSLTLIATANQGSEATYESGFVIDKFPISRPNLTFSTLTVSNMSPEDSSIYLCSVAGFGAPGANVLTFGAGSRLTVL.

This clonotype appeared a few times. V gene TRBV5-1 combines with J gene TRBJ2-2; TRBD1 or TRBD2 may be the D gene (7 bases each). CDR3 length equals 16 residues. V was shortened by 4 bases and J by 4 bases, with 17 bases between the two germline ends. CDR1 SGHRS and CDR2 YFSETQ come from the germline V gene. In nucleotides, the CDR3 is TGCGCCAGCAGCGGCGCCGACAGGGAGGGCACCGGGGAGCTGTTTTTT. This sequence encodes CASSGADREGTGELFF.

This clonotype occurred a few times. The genes are TRBV7-2 and TRBJ2-3; 13 positions agree with TRBD2. The CDR3 spans 15 residues. Per germline, CDR1 SGHTA and CDR2 FQGNSA. The junction had 6 bases not matched to a gene; V was cut back by 5 bases and J by 7 bases. In nucleotides, the CDR3 is TGTGCCAGCAGCCAAACTAGCGGGAGGGCCTATACGCAGTATTTT. Its protein is CASSQTSGRAYTQYF.

The chain is built from TRBV24-1 and TRBJ2-1, with 9 bases lining up with TRBD2. This CDR3 comprises 15 residues. Germline CDR1 is KGHDR and CDR2 is SFDVKD. V lost 7 bases and J lost 9; bases outside the gene matches: 12. CDR3 sequence (DNA): TGTGCCACCAGCAACGGGCGGGAGGGCCATAGTGAGCAGTTCTTC. It codes for CATSNGREGHSEQFF.